This T cell receptor (beta chain) was sequenced for a study of cytotoxic CD8 clonotypes in ibrutinib-treated CLL. This clone was detected a few times. CDR1 and CDR2 from the germline V gene are SGHAT and FQDESV (reference sequence). V was trimmed by 5 bases and J by 7 bases, leaving 11 bases between them. There are 12 residues in the CDR3. Only in-frame clones appear in the TCRdb table, and some are missing; sequencing was by immunoSEQ multiplex PCR. The sample carries 130,000 or so clones, approximately 80% recorded once. This TCR came from a human donor with chronic lymphocytic leukemia. This material consisted of PBMCs, taken after 12 months of ibrutinib treatment. The gene calls are TRBV11-1 and TRBJ1-1; D gene uncertain. CDR3 protein: CASSTRRDEAFF. The CDR3 region has the DNA TGTGCCAGCAGCACACGACGGGATGAAGCTTTCTTT.